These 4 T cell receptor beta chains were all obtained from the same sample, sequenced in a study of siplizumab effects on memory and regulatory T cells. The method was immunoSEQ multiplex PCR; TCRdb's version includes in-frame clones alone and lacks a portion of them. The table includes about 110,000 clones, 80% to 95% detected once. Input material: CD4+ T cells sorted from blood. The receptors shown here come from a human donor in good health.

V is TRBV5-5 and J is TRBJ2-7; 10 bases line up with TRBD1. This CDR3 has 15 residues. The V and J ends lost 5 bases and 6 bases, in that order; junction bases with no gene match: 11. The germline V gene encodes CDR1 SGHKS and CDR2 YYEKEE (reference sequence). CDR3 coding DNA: TGTGCCAGCAGAAAAACCGGGACAGGGGCCTCCGAGCAGTACTTC. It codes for CASRKTGTGASEQYF.

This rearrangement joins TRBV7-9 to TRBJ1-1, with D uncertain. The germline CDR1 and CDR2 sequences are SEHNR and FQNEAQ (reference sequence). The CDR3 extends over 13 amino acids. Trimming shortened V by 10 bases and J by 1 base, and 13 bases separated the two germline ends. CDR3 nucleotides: TGTGCCACCACTTTGCGGGGGAACACTGAAGCTTTCTTT. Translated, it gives CATTLRGNTEAFF.

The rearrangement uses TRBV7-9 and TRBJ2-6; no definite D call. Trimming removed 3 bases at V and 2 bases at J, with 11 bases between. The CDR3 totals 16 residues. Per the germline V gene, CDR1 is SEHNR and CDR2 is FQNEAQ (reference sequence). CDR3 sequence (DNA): TGTGCCAGCAGCTTGGGTGTAAGGGCTGGGGCCAACGTCCTGACTTTC. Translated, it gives CASSLGVRAGANVLTF.

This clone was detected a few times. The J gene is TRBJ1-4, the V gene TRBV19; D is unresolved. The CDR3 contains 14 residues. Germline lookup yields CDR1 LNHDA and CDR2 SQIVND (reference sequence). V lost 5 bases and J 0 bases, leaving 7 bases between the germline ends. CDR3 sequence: CASSWTATNEKLFF. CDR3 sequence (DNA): TGTGCCAGTAGTTGGACCGCAACTAATGAAAAACTGTTTTTT.